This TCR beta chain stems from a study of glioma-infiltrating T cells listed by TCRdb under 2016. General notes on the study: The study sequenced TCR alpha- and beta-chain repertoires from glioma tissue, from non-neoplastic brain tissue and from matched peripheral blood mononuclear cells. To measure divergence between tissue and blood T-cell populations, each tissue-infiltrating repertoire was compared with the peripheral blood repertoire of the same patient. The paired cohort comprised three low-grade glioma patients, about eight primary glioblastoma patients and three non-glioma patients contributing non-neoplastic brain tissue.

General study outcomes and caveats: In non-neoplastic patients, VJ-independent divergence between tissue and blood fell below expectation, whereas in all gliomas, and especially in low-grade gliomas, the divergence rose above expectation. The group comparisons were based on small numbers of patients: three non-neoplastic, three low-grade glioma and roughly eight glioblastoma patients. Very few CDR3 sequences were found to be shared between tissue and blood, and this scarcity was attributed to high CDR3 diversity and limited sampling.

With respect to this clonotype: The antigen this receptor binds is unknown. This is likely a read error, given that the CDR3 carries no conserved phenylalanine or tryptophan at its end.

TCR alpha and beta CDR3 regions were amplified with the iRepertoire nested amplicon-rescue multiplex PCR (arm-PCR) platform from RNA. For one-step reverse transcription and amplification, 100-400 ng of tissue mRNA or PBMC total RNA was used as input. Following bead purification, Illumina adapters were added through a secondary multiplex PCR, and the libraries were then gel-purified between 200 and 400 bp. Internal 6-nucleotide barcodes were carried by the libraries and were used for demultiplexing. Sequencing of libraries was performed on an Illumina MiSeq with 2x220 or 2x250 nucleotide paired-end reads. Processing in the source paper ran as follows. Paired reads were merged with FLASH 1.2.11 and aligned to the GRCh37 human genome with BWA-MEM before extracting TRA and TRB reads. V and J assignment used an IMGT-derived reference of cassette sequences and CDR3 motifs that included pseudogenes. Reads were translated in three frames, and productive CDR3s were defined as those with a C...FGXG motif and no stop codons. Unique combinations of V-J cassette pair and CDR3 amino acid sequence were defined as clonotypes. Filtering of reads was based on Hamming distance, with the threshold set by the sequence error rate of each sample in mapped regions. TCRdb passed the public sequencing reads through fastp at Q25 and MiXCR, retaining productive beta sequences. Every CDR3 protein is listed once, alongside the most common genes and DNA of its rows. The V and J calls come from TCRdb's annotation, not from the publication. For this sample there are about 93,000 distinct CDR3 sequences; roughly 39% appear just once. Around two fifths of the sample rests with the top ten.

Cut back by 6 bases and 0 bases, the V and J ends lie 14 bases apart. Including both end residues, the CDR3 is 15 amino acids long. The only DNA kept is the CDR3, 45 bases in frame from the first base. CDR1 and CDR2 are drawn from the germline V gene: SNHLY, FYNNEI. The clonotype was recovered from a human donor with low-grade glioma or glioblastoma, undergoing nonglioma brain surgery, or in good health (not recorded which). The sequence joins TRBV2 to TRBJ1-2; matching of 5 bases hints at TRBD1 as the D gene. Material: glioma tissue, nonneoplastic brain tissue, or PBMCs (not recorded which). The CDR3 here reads CASRPTETANYGYTL. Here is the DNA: TGTGCCAGCAGACCCACAGAGACAGCTAACTATGGCTACACCCTC.